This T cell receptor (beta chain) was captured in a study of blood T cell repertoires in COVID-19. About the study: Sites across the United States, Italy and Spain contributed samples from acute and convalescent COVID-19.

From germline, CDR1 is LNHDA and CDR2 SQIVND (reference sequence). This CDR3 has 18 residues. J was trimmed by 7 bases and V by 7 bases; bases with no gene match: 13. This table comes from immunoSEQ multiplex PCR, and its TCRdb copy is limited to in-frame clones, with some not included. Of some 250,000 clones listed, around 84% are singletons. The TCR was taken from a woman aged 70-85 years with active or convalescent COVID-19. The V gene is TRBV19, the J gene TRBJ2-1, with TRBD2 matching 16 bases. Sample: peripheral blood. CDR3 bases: TGTGCCAGTACCCCGGGACTAGCGGGGGGGCGAATATGGAATGAGCAGTTCTTC. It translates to CASTPGLAGGRIWNEQFF.